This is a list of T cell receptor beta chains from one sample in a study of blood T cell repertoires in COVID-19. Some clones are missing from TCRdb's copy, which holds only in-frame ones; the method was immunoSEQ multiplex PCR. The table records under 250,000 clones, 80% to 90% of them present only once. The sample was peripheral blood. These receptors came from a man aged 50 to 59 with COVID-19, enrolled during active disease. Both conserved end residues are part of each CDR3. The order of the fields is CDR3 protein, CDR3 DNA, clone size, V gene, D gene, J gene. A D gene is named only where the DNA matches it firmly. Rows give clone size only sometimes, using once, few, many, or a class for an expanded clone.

CDR3 protein: CASSLGASGSSYEQYF
CDR3 DNA: TGCGCCAGCAGCCTGGGGGCTAGCGGGAGCTCCTACGAGCAGTACTTC
clone size: once
V gene: TRBV5-1
D gene: TRBD2
J gene: TRBJ2-7

CDR3 protein: CASSQEARGREKLFF
CDR3 DNA: TGCGCCAGCAGCCAAGAAGCCAGGGGACGTGAAAAACTGTTTTTT
clone size: -
V gene: TRBV4-3
D gene: -
J gene: TRBJ1-4

CDR3 protein: CASSRARGGVSDEQFF
CDR3 DNA: TGTGCCAGTAGTCGAGCGCGGGGGGGCGTATCGGATGAGCAGTTCTTC
clone size: -
V gene: TRBV19
D gene: TRBD2
J gene: TRBJ2-1

CDR3 protein: CASSPLEGKLFF
CDR3 DNA: TGTGCCAGCAGCCCCCTAGAGGGAAAACTGTTTTTT
clone size: -
V gene: TRBV6-5
D gene: -
J gene: TRBJ1-4

CDR3 protein: CASSPYRGQNEQFF
CDR3 DNA: TGTGCCAGCTCACCCTACAGGGGGCAAAATGAGCAGTTCTTC
clone size: -
V gene: TRBV18
D gene: TRBD1
J gene: TRBJ2-1

CDR3 protein: CASSQPTGKDGYTF
CDR3 DNA: TGCGCCAGCAGCCAACCGACAGGGAAGGATGGCTACACCTTC
clone size: -
V gene: TRBV4-1
D gene: TRBD1
J gene: TRBJ1-2

CDR3 protein: CASSYSMTQETQYF
CDR3 DNA: TGTGCCAGCAGTTACTCGATGACACAAGAGACCCAGTACTTC
clone size: -
V gene: TRBV6-5
D gene: -
J gene: TRBJ2-5

CDR3 protein: CASSLAVLQTVETQYF
CDR3 DNA: TGCGCCAGCAGCTTGGCCGTTTTACAGACGGTAGAGACCCAGTACTTC
clone size: -
V gene: TRBV5-1
D gene: -
J gene: TRBJ2-5

CDR3 protein: CATSRAAGQPGTDTQYF
CDR3 DNA: TGTGCCACCAGCAGAGCCGCGGGACAGCCAGGGACAGATACGCAGTATTTT
clone size: -
V gene: TRBV15
D gene: -
J gene: TRBJ2-3

CDR3 protein: CASGRQGSTGELFF
CDR3 DNA: TGTGCTAGTGGGCGACAGGGGTCGACCGGGGAGCTGTTTTTT
clone size: -
V gene: TRBV12-5
D gene: TRBD1
J gene: TRBJ2-2

CDR3 protein: CASSNPGSLGANVLTF
CDR3 DNA: TGTGCCAGCAGTAACCCCGGGAGTCTTGGGGCCAACGTCCTGACTTTC
clone size: -
V gene: TRBV28
D gene: -
J gene: TRBJ2-6

CDR3 protein: CASSTTVNTEAFF
CDR3 DNA: TGTGCCAGTAGTACGACAGTGAACACTGAAGCTTTCTTT
clone size: -
V gene: TRBV19
D gene: -
J gene: TRBJ1-1

CDR3 protein: CATRSGGRPQETQYF
CDR3 DNA: TGTGCCACCCGTTCTGGGGGCAGGCCCCAAGAGACCCAGTACTTC
clone size: -
V gene: TRBV27
D gene: -
J gene: TRBJ2-5

CDR3 protein: CASAGQESYEQYF
CDR3 DNA: TGTGCCAGCGCCGGACAGGAAAGCTACGAGCAGTACTTC
clone size: -
V gene: TRBV9
D gene: TRBD1
J gene: TRBJ2-7

CDR3 protein: CAISRLAASGYNEQFF
CDR3 DNA: TGTGCCATCAGTCGACTAGCGGCGAGTGGCTACAATGAGCAGTTCTTC
clone size: once
V gene: TRBV10-3
D gene: TRBD2
J gene: TRBJ2-1

CDR3 protein: CASSLAQGRTEAFF
CDR3 DNA: TGTGCCAGCAGCTTAGCGCAGGGAAGGACTGAAGCTTTCTTT
clone size: -
V gene: TRBV7-9
D gene: -
J gene: TRBJ1-1

CDR3 protein: CASSLRVGRGFMNTEAFF
CDR3 DNA: TGTGCCAGCAGCTTAAGGGTAGGCAGGGGATTCATGAACACTGAAGCTTTCTTT
clone size: -
V gene: TRBV7-2
D gene: -
J gene: TRBJ1-1

CDR3 protein: CASRGLAGAGEQFF
CDR3 DNA: TGTGCCAGCAGGGGACTAGCGGGAGCCGGTGAGCAGTTCTTC
clone size: -
V gene: TRBV6-5
D gene: TRBD2
J gene: TRBJ2-1

CDR3 protein: CASSLGGVNQPQHF
CDR3 DNA: TGTGCCAGCAGCTTGGGGGGAGTTAATCAGCCCCAGCATTTT
clone size: -
V gene: TRBV13
D gene: -
J gene: TRBJ1-5

CDR3 protein: CATKGTSGDPLQFF
CDR3 DNA: TGTGCCACCAAAGGGACTAGCGGGGACCCCTTACAGTTCTTC
clone size: -
V gene: TRBV2
D gene: TRBD2
J gene: TRBJ2-1

CDR3 protein: CASSTHPAGVETQYF
CDR3 DNA: TGTGCCAGCAGTACTCACCCAGCGGGAGTGGAGACCCAGTACTTC
clone size: -
V gene: TRBV2
D gene: TRBD2
J gene: TRBJ2-5

CDR3 protein: CASSLRRDRANTGELFF
CDR3 DNA: TGTGCCAGCAGCCTCCGCCGGGACAGGGCGAACACCGGGGAGCTGTTTTTT
clone size: -
V gene: TRBV9
D gene: TRBD1
J gene: TRBJ2-2

CDR3 protein: CASSLSIDLAGNNEQFF
CDR3 DNA: TGTGCCAGCAGCTTAAGTATTGATCTAGCGGGGAACAATGAGCAGTTCTTC
clone size: -
V gene: TRBV7-2
D gene: TRBD2
J gene: TRBJ2-1

CDR3 protein: CASSEATGGRGEQYF
CDR3 DNA: TGTGCCAGCAGTGAAGCTACAGGGGGCAGGGGAGAGCAGTACTTC
clone size: -
V gene: TRBV2
D gene: TRBD1
J gene: TRBJ2-7

CDR3 protein: CASSERPSGQETQYF
CDR3 DNA: TGTGCCAGCAGTGAAAGGCCTAGCGGACAAGAGACCCAGTACTTC
clone size: -
V gene: TRBV2
D gene: TRBD2
J gene: TRBJ2-5

CDR3 protein: CASSRKMGPAGTQYF
CDR3 DNA: TGTGCCAGCAGCCGAAAGATGGGCCCGGCGGGGACCCAGTACTTC
clone size: -
V gene: TRBV5-4
D gene: -
J gene: TRBJ2-5

CDR3 protein: CAWSVNTEAFF
CDR3 DNA: TGTGCCTGGTCGGTAAACACTGAAGCTTTCTTT
clone size: once
V gene: TRBV30
D gene: -
J gene: TRBJ1-1

CDR3 protein: CASKDTSGNTIYF
CDR3 DNA: TGTGCCAGCAAGGACACTTCTGGAAACACCATATATTTT
clone size: -
V gene: TRBV2
D gene: -
J gene: TRBJ1-3

CDR3 protein: CSGARGTEAFF
CDR3 DNA: TGCAGCGGCGCTAGGGGCACTGAAGCTTTCTTT
clone size: -
V gene: TRBV29-1
D gene: -
J gene: TRBJ1-1

CDR3 protein: CASSFWTGGYGGNQPQHF
CDR3 DNA: TGTGCCAGCAGCTTCTGGACAGGGGGCTATGGGGGCAATCAGCCCCAGCATTTT
clone size: -
V gene: TRBV5-6
D gene: TRBD1
J gene: TRBJ1-5

CDR3 protein: CASSLGAPSYNEQFF
CDR3 DNA: TGTGCCAGCAGCTTAGGTGCGCCCTCCTACAATGAGCAGTTCTTC
clone size: -
V gene: TRBV11-3
D gene: -
J gene: TRBJ2-1

CDR3 protein: CASSIGSSGSYGYTF
CDR3 DNA: TGTGCCAGTAGTATAGGGTCAAGCGGTTCTTATGGCTACACCTTC
clone size: -
V gene: TRBV19
D gene: -
J gene: TRBJ1-2

CDR3 protein: CASSQVTGTGYNEQFF
CDR3 DNA: TGTGCCAGCAGCCAAGTAACCGGAACAGGGTACAATGAGCAGTTCTTC
clone size: -
V gene: TRBV3-1/TRBV3-2
D gene: -
J gene: TRBJ2-1

CDR3 protein: CASSYDRTASPLHF
CDR3 DNA: TGTGCCAGCAGTTACGACCGGACAGCTTCACCCCTCCACTTT
clone size: -
V gene: TRBV6-5
D gene: -
J gene: TRBJ1-6

CDR3 protein: CASSHRGDEQFF
CDR3 DNA: TGTGCCAGCAGCCACCGCGGGGATGAGCAGTTCTTC
clone size: once
V gene: TRBV11-3
D gene: -
J gene: TRBJ2-1

CDR3 protein: CASQSLQGLNEQFF
CDR3 DNA: TGTGCCAGCCAAAGTCTCCAGGGCCTCAATGAGCAGTTCTTC
clone size: -
V gene: TRBV6-5
D gene: -
J gene: TRBJ2-1

CDR3 protein: CASSPDRGGYTF
CDR3 DNA: TGTGCCAGCAGCCCGGATAGGGGTGGCTACACCTTC
clone size: -
V gene: TRBV6-5
D gene: -
J gene: TRBJ1-2

CDR3 protein: CASSQEQPGVSGYTF
CDR3 DNA: TGCGCCAGCAGCCAAGAGCAGCCGGGAGTCAGTGGCTACACCTTC
clone size: -
V gene: TRBV4-3
D gene: -
J gene: TRBJ1-2

CDR3 protein: CASGRQTNGYTF
CDR3 DNA: TGTGCCAGCGGTAGGCAGACAAATGGCTACACCTTC
clone size: few
V gene: TRBV2
D gene: -
J gene: TRBJ1-2

CDR3 protein: CASSLPGQGRSGANVLTF
CDR3 DNA: TGTGCCAGTAGTCTGCCGGGACAGGGCCGCTCTGGGGCCAACGTCCTGACTTTC
clone size: -
V gene: TRBV19
D gene: TRBD1
J gene: TRBJ2-6

CDR3 protein: CASSTLIEPGQGLGYTF
CDR3 DNA: TGTGCCAGTAGTACACTTATCGAACCGGGACAGGGGCTTGGCTACACCTTC
clone size: -
V gene: TRBV19
D gene: TRBD1
J gene: TRBJ1-2

CDR3 protein: CASRPGASNEQFF
CDR3 DNA: TGTGCCAGCAGACCTGGGGCCTCCAATGAGCAGTTCTTC
clone size: -
V gene: TRBV12-3/TRBV12-4
D gene: -
J gene: TRBJ2-1

CDR3 protein: CASSGGSGARMQETQYF
CDR3 DNA: TGTGCCAGCAGTGGTGGGTCTGGGGCGCGGATGCAAGAGACCCAGTACTTC
clone size: -
V gene: TRBV2
D gene: -
J gene: TRBJ2-5

CDR3 protein: CASSQGREGWNEQFF
CDR3 DNA: TGTGCCAGCAGCCAAGGGCGGGAGGGCTGGAATGAGCAGTTCTTC
clone size: -
V gene: TRBV3-1/TRBV3-2
D gene: TRBD2
J gene: TRBJ2-1

CDR3 protein: CASRGTDTEAFF
CDR3 DNA: TGTGCCAGCAGGGGCACGGACACTGAAGCTTTCTTT
clone size: -
V gene: TRBV6-6
D gene: -
J gene: TRBJ1-1

CDR3 protein: CASSLGTGFPTNEKLFF
CDR3 DNA: TGTGCCAGCAGCTTGGGGACAGGGTTTCCAACTAATGAAAAACTGTTTTTT
clone size: once
V gene: TRBV5-4
D gene: TRBD1
J gene: TRBJ1-4

CDR3 protein: CASSESGLAGLDTQYF
CDR3 DNA: TGTGCCAGCAGTGAATCGGGACTAGCGGGATTAGATACGCAGTATTTT
clone size: -
V gene: TRBV25-1
D gene: TRBD2
J gene: TRBJ2-3

CDR3 protein: CASSQDLGPLAGGQYEQYF
CDR3 DNA: TGTGCCAGCAGCCAAGATCTTGGACCACTAGCGGGAGGGCAATACGAGCAGTACTTC
clone size: -
V gene: TRBV3-1/TRBV3-2
D gene: TRBD2
J gene: TRBJ2-7

CDR3 protein: CASSRGGGYNSPLHF
CDR3 DNA: TGTGCCAGCAGCCGGGGAGGGGGCTATAATTCACCCCTCCACTTT
clone size: -
V gene: TRBV6-4
D gene: -
J gene: TRBJ1-6

CDR3 protein: CASSRSTPNEKLFF
CDR3 DNA: TGTGCCAGCAGCCGATCGACACCTAATGAAAAACTGTTTTTT
clone size: -
V gene: TRBV3-1/TRBV3-2
D gene: -
J gene: TRBJ1-4

CDR3 protein: CASSPRASLSGEAHEQYF
CDR3 DNA: TGTGCCAGCAGTCCCCGGGCCTCCCTCTCGGGAGAGGCCCACGAGCAGTACTTC
clone size: few
V gene: TRBV6-6
D gene: -
J gene: TRBJ2-7

CDR3 protein: CASSEGLTGYGYTF
CDR3 DNA: TGTGCCAGCAGTGAGGGTTTGACAGGCTATGGCTACACCTTC
clone size: once
V gene: TRBV6-4
D gene: -
J gene: TRBJ1-2

CDR3 protein: CAISESRAFEAFF
CDR3 DNA: TGTGCCATCAGTGAGTCGCGGGCTTTCGAAGCTTTCTTT
clone size: once
V gene: TRBV10-3
D gene: -
J gene: TRBJ1-1

CDR3 protein: CASSHSDTVNEKLFF
CDR3 DNA: TGTGCCAGCAGCCATTCGGACACCGTTAATGAAAAACTGTTTTTT
clone size: -
V gene: TRBV3-1/TRBV3-2
D gene: -
J gene: TRBJ1-4

CDR3 protein: CASSFARENTEAFF
CDR3 DNA: TGTGCCAGCAGTTTCGCACGAGAGAACACTGAAGCTTTCTTT
clone size: -
V gene: TRBV27
D gene: -
J gene: TRBJ1-1